Here is one T cell receptor (beta chain) with its context. Its antigen remains unknown. Other DNA sequences in the sample encode the same CDR3. Germline assignment: CDR1 SGHAT and CDR2 FQNNGV. The CDR3 runs to 14 residues. Trimming cost V 1 base and J 5 bases; bases outside gene matches: 2. This specimen comes from a study of Ad26.COV2.S vaccination and SARS-CoV-2 variants. Looking at the study overall: Donor was assigned to the Ad26.COV2.S arm of trial COV1001. Study-wide results and caveats: Spike-specific TCR breadth in vaccine recipients exceeded that seen in placebo recipients.

Specified treatment: around 19 received Ad26.COV2.S at low or high dose, single or two shots; about five received placebo; per-sample allocation not given. Sampling occurred on day 63 after the first vaccine or placebo injection. An adult donor aged 18-55 years was enrolled in Boston. Profiled with immunoSEQ multiplex PCR; TCRdb holds only in-frame clones, not every one. The sample includes about 280,000 clones, 87% of them seen just once. The sequence derives from a person between 18 and 60 years old who received the Ad26.COV2.S COVID-19 vaccine or a placebo. This sample comprised peripheral blood, obtained in a trial of Ad26.COV2.S vaccine versus placebo. V gene TRBV11-2 combines with J gene TRBJ1-5, with 7 bases fitting TRBD1. CDR3 amino acids: CASSLGTGDQPQHF. The CDR3 DNA follows: TGTGCCAGCAGCTTAGGGACAGGAGATCAGCCCCAGCATTTT.